Below, 16 T cell receptor beta chains from the same sample are listed, as sequenced in a study of T cell repertoires in cytomegalovirus infection. MiXCR, applied by TCRdb to the reads, yields one record per CDR3 protein. The sample gives fewer than 85,000 distinct CDR3 sequences, roughly half of which show up once; roughly 93% is in the top ten. Antigens for these TCRs are unknown. The source was CD8+ T cells from cultured PBMCs, collected from culture after CMV antigen stimulation. These receptor sequences come from a human donor in good health (CMV status not recorded). Some clones in this sample may be carry-over from other donors' samples.

The V and J genes are TRBV19 and TRBJ2-7; no reliable D call. Germline CDR1 and CDR2: LNHDA and SQIVND (reference sequence). Between the trimmed V and J ends, which lost 0 bases and 0 bases, there was a span of 9 bases. The CDR3 totals 15 residues. CDR3 in amino acids: CASSIDRTSSYEQYF. The CDR3 region has the DNA TGTGCCAGTAGTATAGACCGGACGAGCTCCTACGAGCAGTACTTC.

This clonotype has just one count. The V gene is TRBV12-5, the J gene TRBJ1-2; possible D gene TRBD1, 5 bases. Looked up from germline, CDR1 is LGHNT and CDR2 is FRNRAP. CDR3 length: 17 amino acids. V lost 0 bases and J lost 2, with 16 bases in between. Here the CDR3 reads CASGLVVSGRGNYGYTF. The CDR3 nucleotides read TGTGCTAGTGGTTTGGTAGTCTCAGGGAGGGGAAACTATGGCTACACCTTC.

This clonotype was recorded many times. The chain uses TRBV7-8 and TRBJ2-1, with 7 bases identical to TRBD1. This CDR3 has 16 residues. Germline V gene data show CDR1 as SGHVS and CDR2 as FQNEAQ. J gave up 9 bases and V 1 base, and 12 bases lay outside the gene matches. CDR3 sequence (DNA): TGTGCCAGCAGCTTAGGGACAGGTGTACCTCTAACTGAGCAGTTCTTC. This sequence encodes CASSLGTGVPLTEQFF.

The rearrangement links TRBV19 to TRBJ1-1; 7 bases are shared with TRBD1. The germline V gene encodes CDR1 LNHDA and CDR2 SQIVND (reference sequence). The CDR3 runs 13 residues. The V segment lost 5 bases and the J segment 5 bases; nucleotides outside the gene matches: 5. CDR3 sequence: CASSLTGRTEAFF. Written as DNA, the CDR3 is TGTGCCAGTAGTTTGACAGGGAGGACTGAAGCTTTCTTT.

This clonotype was counted many times. The chain recombines TRBV7-3 with TRBJ1-6, with D possibly being TRBD1 (6 bases). CDR3 size: 15 residues. From germline, CDR1 is SGHTA and CDR2 FQGTGA. Trimming shortened V by 0 bases and J by 6 bases, and 9 bases separated the two germline ends. CDR3 nucleotide sequence: TGTGCCAGCAGCTTAACGGGGGCCCCTAATTCACCCCTCCACTTT. Translated, it gives CASSLTGAPNSPLHF.

The sample holds a few counts of this clonotype. The rearrangement links TRBV6-8 to TRBJ2-1; TRBD1 matches 7 bases. CDR1 MNHGY and CDR2 SAAAGT come from the germline V gene. V gave up 6 bases and J gave up 10 bases; unmatched junction bases: 9. The CDR3 is 13 residues long. CDR3 nucleotides: TGTGCCAGCAGAGAGCCAGGGGGAAGCGAGCAGTTCTTC. Translation gives CASREPGGSEQFF.

The V and J genes are TRBV7-4 and TRBJ2-1; D possibly uses TRBD1 or TRBD2 (5 bases each). Germline assignment: CDR1 SGHVT and CDR2 SQSDAQ. This CDR3 has 16 residues. Trimming stripped 5 bases from V and 5 bases from J, with 19 bases between. The CDR3 DNA sequence: TGTGCCAGCAGCGATCGACTGGATCGGGGCGACAATGAGCAGTTCTTC. Its translation: CASSDRLDRGDNEQFF.

The chain couples TRBV7-6 to TRBJ2-1; D is possibly TRBD1 (6 bases). CDR1 is SGHVS, CDR2 FNYEAQ, per germline. With 1 base removed from V and 0 bases from J, the gap between germline ends came to 10 bases. The CDR3 totals 16 residues. The CDR3 region is CASSLVGRGSYNEQFF. The DNA of the CDR3 is TGTGCCAGCAGCTTAGTCGGCAGGGGCTCCTACAATGAGCAGTTCTTC.

This clonotype occurred a few times. This chain joins TRBV6-1 and TRBJ1-1; TRBD1 might be the D (5 bases). The V end was cut by 2 bases, the J end by 3 bases, with 7 bases between. In germline, CDR1 is MNHNS, CDR2 SASEGT. CDR3 length: 13 amino acids. The CDR3 loop is CASSEQGYTEAFF. CDR3 DNA: TGTGCCAGCAGTGAACAGGGTTACACTGAAGCTTTCTTT.

The J gene is TRBJ2-7, the V gene TRBV6-6; TRBD2 is a possible D gene (6 bases). The CDR3 totals 10 residues. The V end was cut by 8 bases, the J end by 4 bases, with 6 bases between. Germline V gives CDR1 MNHNY, CDR2 SVGAGI (reference sequence). DNA of the CDR3: TGTGCCAGCGGAGGGTACGAGCAGTACTTC. This sequence encodes CASGGYEQYF.

This chain joins TRBV12-3 or TRBV12-4 and TRBJ2-3; 8 positions match TRBD2. After removal of 6 bases from V and 4 bases from J, the junction contained 9 bases not matched to a gene. The CDR3 sequence is 15 residues long. As DNA, the CDR3 is TGTGCCAGCAGAGATACGGGGGGGGGGGCAGATACGCAGTATTTT. Its protein is CASRDTGGGADTQYF.

The rearrangement uses TRBV7-2 and TRBJ1-5; 8 bases are shared with TRBD1. Germline V gene data show CDR1 as SGHTA and CDR2 as FQGNSA. Unmatched junction bases numbered 14, after V lost 2 bases and J lost 5 bases. The CDR3 is made up of 18 amino acids. The CDR3 DNA sequence: TGTGCCAGCAGCTTAAAGCAGGGGGCCTTTTCAGTCCATCAGCCCCAGCATTTT. Its protein product is CASSLKQGAFSVHQPQHF.

This clonotype has just a few counts. DNA for the CDR3: TGTGCCAGCAGCCAGCACGGGACACAATGGGAGGAGACCCAGTACTTC. Protein: CASSQHGTQWEETQYF. This sequence joins TRBV11-2 and TRBJ2-5; perhaps TRBD1 as D (6 bases). The ends were cut back, 5 bases at V and 5 bases at J, with 21 bases in the middle. CDR1 SGHAT and CDR2 FQNNGV come from the germline V gene. The CDR3 loop spans 16 amino acids. Filled out from reference TRBV11-2 and TRBJ2-5, the complete variable domain reads EAGVAQSPRYKIIEKRQSVAFWCNPISGHATLYWYQQILGQGPKLLIQFQNNGVVDDSQLPKDRFSAERLKGVDSTLKIQPAKLEDSAVYLCASSQHGTQWEETQYFGPGTRLLVL.

The CDR3 sequence: CASSPRGGAGETQYF. CDR3 nucleotide sequence: TGTGCCAGCAGCCCCCGCGGGGGGGCCGGAGAGACCCAGTACTTC. This chain joins TRBV7-3 and TRBJ2-5; TRBD2 agrees at 9 bases. The germline V gene has CDR1 SGHTA and CDR2 FQGTGA. The CDR3 covers 15 residues. The V gene end was trimmed by 5 bases and the J gene end by 4 bases; junction bases not matched to a gene: 8. The full variable domain, rest sourced from reference TRBV7-3 and TRBJ2-5, is GAGVSQTPSNKVTEKGKYVELRCDPISGHTALYWYRQSLGQGPEFLIYFQGTGAADDSGLPNDRFFAVRPEGSVSTLKIQRTERGDSAVYLCASSPRGGAGETQYFGPGTRLLVL.

This clonotype turned up a few times. The chain combines TRBV7-2 with TRBJ2-7; D possibly corresponds to TRBD2 (5 bases). CDR3 length: 14 amino acids. CDR1 is SGHTA, CDR2 FQGNSA, per germline. V gave up 0 bases and J gave up 4 bases, with 10 bases separating them. The CDR3 DNA reads as TGTGCCAGCAGCTTAGCTTCTAGCCAATACGAGCAGTACTTC. This sequence encodes CASSLASSQYEQYF.

V usage is TRBV6-1 and J usage is TRBJ1-2; D is unresolved. The CDR3 extends over 16 amino acids. Trimming shortened V by 4 bases and J by 0 bases, and 15 bases separated the two germline ends. The germline gives CDR1 MNHNS, CDR2 SASEGT. The DNA of the CDR3 is TGTGCCAGCAGTGCGCAGGCTCGGGCAGCTAACTATGGCTACACCTTC. Translating gives CASSAQARAANYGYTF.